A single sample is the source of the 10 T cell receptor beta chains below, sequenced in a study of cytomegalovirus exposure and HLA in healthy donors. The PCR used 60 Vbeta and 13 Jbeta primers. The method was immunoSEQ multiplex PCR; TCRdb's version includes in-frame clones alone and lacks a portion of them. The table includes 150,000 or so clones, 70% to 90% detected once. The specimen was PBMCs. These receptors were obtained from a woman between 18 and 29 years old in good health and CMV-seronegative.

CDR3 region: CASRPGQRNEKLFF. The CDR3 coding sequence is TGTGCCAGCAGACCGGGACAGCGAAATGAAAAACTGTTTTTT. The chain carries TRBV6-1 and TRBJ1-4; 7 positions agree with TRBD1. After removal of 6 bases from V and 5 bases from J, the junction contained 6 bases not matched to a gene. This CDR3 region has 14 residues. The germline gives CDR1 MNHNS, CDR2 SASEGT.

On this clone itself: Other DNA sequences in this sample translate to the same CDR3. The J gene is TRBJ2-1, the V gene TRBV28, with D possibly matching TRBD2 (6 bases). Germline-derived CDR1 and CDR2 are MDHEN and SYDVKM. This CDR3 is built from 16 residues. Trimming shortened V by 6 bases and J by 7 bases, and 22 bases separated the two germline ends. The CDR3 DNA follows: TGTGCCAGCAGCTTTTCCTACGGGAGTATGGGAAATGAGCAGTTCTTC. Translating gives CASSFSYGSMGNEQFF.

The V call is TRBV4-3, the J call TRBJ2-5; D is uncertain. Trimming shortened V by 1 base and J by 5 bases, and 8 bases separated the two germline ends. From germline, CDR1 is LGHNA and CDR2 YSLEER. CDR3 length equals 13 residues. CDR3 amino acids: CASSQGNSETQYF. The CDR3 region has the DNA TGCGCCAGCAGCCAAGGGAATAGCGAGACCCAGTACTTC.

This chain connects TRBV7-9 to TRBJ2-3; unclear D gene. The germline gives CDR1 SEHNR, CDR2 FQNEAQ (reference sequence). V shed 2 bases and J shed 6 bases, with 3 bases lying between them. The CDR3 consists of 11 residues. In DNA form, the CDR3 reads TGTGCCAGCAGCTTATCTGATACGCAGTATTTT. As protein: CASSLSDTQYF.

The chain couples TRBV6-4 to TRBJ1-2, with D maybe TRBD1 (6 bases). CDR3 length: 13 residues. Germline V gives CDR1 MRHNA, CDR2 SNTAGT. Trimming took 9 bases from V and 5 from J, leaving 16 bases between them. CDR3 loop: CASHTGLDYGYTF. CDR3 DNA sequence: TGTGCCAGTCATACAGGGCTTGATTATGGCTACACCTTC.

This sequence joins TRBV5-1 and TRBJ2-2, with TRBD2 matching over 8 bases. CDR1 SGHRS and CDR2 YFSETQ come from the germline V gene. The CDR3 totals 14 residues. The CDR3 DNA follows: TGCGCGTCGGGCGGGAGGACGAACACCGGGGAGCTGTTTTTT. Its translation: CASGGRTNTGELFF.

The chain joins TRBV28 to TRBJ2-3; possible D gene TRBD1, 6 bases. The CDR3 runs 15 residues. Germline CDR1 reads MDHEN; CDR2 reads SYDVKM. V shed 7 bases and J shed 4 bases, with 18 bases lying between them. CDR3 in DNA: TGTGCCAGCACCCTAGACCGAGGGGGTCCAGATACGCAGTATTTT. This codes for CASTLDRGGPDTQYF.

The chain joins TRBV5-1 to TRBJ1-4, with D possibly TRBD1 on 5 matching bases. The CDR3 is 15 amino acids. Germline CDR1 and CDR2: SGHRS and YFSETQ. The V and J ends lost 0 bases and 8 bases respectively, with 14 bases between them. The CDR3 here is CASSLARRGGEKLFF. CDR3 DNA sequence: TGCGCCAGCAGCTTGGCCCGGAGGGGAGGGGAAAAACTGTTTTTT.

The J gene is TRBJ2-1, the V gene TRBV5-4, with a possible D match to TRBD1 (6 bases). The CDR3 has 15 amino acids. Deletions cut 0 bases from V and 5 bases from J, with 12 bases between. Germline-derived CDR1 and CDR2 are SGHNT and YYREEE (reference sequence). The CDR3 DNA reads TGTGCCAGCAGCTTGGGTATACAGGGAGACAATGAGCAGTTCTTC. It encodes CASSLGIQGDNEQFF.

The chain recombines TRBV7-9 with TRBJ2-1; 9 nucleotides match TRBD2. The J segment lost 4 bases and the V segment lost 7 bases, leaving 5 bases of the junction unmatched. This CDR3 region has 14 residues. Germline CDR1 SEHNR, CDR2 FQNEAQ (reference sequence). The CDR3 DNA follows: TGTGCCAGCAACGATAGCGGGAGATACAATGAGCAGTTCTTC. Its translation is CASNDSGRYNEQFF.